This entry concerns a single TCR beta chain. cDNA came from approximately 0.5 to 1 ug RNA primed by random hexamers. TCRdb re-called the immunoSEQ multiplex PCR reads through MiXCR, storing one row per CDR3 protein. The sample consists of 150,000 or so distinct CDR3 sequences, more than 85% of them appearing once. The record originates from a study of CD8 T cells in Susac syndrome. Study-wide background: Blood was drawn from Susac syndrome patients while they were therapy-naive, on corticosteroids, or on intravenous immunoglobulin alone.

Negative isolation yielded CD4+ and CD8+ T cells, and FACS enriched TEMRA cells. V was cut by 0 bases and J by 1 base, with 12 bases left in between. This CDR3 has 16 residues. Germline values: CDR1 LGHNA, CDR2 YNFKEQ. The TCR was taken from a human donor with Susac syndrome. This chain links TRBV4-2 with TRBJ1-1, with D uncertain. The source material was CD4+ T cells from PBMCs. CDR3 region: CASSQDRNSENTEAFF. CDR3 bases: TGTGCCAGCAGCCAAGATCGAAACAGTGAGAACACTGAAGCTTTCTTT.